This TCR beta chain was captured in a study of human T cells and chemical hapten exposure. For the study at large: Patients' scalps got diphenylcyclopropenone weekly throughout the approximately 25-week study.

Time point meaning: patch test 1, 2 weeks after DPC sensitization. Treatment indicated: therapeutic diphenylcyclopropenone sensitization with weekly scalp DPC. This clonotype was picked up many times. What it binds is unknown. Study-wide results and limits: The presence of alopecia in the donors means their immune response may differ from healthy people's.

Each CDR3 protein is one row after TCRdb ran MiXCR on the RACE reads. The sample lists some 380,000 distinct CDR3 sequences, approximately 5% seen once, with 2% to 2.5% in the top ten. Trimming stripped 1 base from V and 4 bases from J, with 10 bases between. This CDR3 region has 14 residues. Germline assignment: CDR1 LGHNA and CDR2 YSLEER. The receptor's source is a woman in her fifties or sixties with alopecia areata. Some clones in this sample may be carry-over from other donors' samples. This specimen was whole blood, taken in connection with sensitization to the hapten diphenylcyclopropenone (DPC). The chain has TRBV4-3 and TRBJ2-5; tentative D call: TRBD1 (7 bases). In nucleotides, the CDR3 is TGCGCCAGCAGCCAAGGTCAGGGGGGAGAGACCCAGTACTTC. Protein product: CASSQGQGGETQYF.